This T cell receptor (beta chain) was captured in a study of T-cell memory formation after mild COVID-19. Study-wide results and caveats: Of the contracting clones, CD4+ ones lay mainly in CM and EM, and CD8+ ones in EMRA. Some clones that responded were present in memory (sampled pre-infection), which suggests cross-reactive memory joined. Clones that contracted from day 15 to 85 were balanced CD4/CD8, while later expanders leaned CD4+.

Comment on this clonotype: Its target is not known.

V lost 5 bases to trimming and J lost 7 bases; unmatched junction nucleotides: 6. The CDR3 contains 13 residues. Barcoded TCR alpha and TCR beta cDNA libraries with UMIs came from 5'RACE using constant-segment primers. Via MiXCR, TCRdb re-called the 5' RACE reads, giving one row per CDR3 protein. This table has under 40,000 distinct CDR3 sequences, roughly 7.2% appearing once. The TCR sequence derives from a man between 18 and 29 years old who had mild COVID-19 (a few samples of this study predate the infection). Cell type and time point are not known. Sequenced sample: PBMCs or a T cell subset sorted from them (not recorded which). The chain combines TRBV12-3 or TRBV12-4 with TRBJ1-1; 8 bases are shared with TRBD1. The CDR3 coding sequence is TGTGCCAGCAGTACGACAGGGGCTCTTGAAGCTTTCTTT. Its translation is CASSTTGALEAFF.